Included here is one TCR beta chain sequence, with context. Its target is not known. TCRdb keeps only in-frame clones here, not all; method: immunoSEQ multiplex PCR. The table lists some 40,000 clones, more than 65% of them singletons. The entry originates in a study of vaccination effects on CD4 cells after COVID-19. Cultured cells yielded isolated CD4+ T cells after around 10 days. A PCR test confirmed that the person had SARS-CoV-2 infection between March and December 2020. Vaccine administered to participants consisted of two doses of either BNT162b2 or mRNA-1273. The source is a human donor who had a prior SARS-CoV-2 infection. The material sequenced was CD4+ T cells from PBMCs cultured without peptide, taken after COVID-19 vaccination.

CDR3 DNA: TGTGCCACCAGTGATTTGACGCGGGAGGGAAAAGAGACCCAGTACTTC. Its translation is CATSDLTREGKETQYF. The chain recombines TRBV24-1 with TRBJ2-5; 9 bases are shared with TRBD2. The germline gives CDR1 KGHDR, CDR2 SFDVKD. This CDR3 has 16 residues. V trimming: 0 bases; J trimming: 3 bases; junction bases outside the gene matches: 4.